The T cell receptor (beta chain) under discussion was sequenced for a study of blood T cell repertoires in COVID-19. Repertoires were generated with immunoSEQ multiplex PCR, while TCRdb's copy carries only in-frame clones and drops some. The sample shows about 98,000 clones, approximately 81% of them seen only once. This sequence originates from a woman older than 75 with acute or convalescent COVID-19. Sample: peripheral blood.

The CDR3 here is CASSEGGGGAWETQYF. CDR3 bases: TGTGCCAGCAGCGAAGGTGGCGGGGGGGCATGGGAGACCCAGTACTTC. The chain has TRBV9 and TRBJ2-5; the match to TRBD2 covers 9 bases. The CDR3 spans 16 residues. Germline-derived CDR1 and CDR2 are SGDLS and YYNGEE. With V trimmed by 3 bases and J by 5 bases, 11 bases remained unmatched.